This T cell receptor (beta chain) was captured by sequencing in a study of T cells in Graves' hyperthyroidism and ophthalmopathy. Study-level findings and limits: Most thyroid clonotypes with frequency above 0.001 were detected in blood.

RNA transcripts gave rise to amplified TCR beta CDR3 regions. A first-round RT-PCR of the TCR CDR3 used the HTBI primer set. One entry per CDR3 protein results from TCRdb running MiXCR on the multiplex PCR reads. The sample records 600,000 to 700,000 distinct CDR3 sequences, approximately 42% being singletons. Patients were excluded for uncontrolled infection, other autoimmune disease, pregnancy or lactation. This clonotype showed up many times. Antigen unknown. Specimen: peripheral blood or thyroid tissue (not recorded which). The receptor's source is an adult man with Graves' disease, either hyperthyroidism or ophthalmopathy (not recorded which).

DNA of the CDR3: TGTGCCAGCAGTGAAGTAAGGGTCGGCAATCAGCCCCAGCATTTT. Residues: CASSEVRVGNQPQHF. The rearrangement joins TRBV2 to TRBJ1-5; unclear D gene. V was clipped by 1 base and J by 2 bases, with 9 bases between them. Germline lookup yields CDR1 SNHLY and CDR2 FYNNEI. CDR3 length: 15 amino acids.